This T cell receptor (beta chain) was sequenced in a study of control samples from healthy donors and cancer patients. J lost 3 bases, V lost 7 bases, and 5 bases had no gene match. Germline CDR1 MNHNY, CDR2 SVGAGI (reference sequence). The CDR3 spans 13 residues. Clones were read by immunoSEQ multiplex PCR, and TCRdb kept only the in-frame ones, dropping some. The sample has about 79,000 clones, approximately 94% seen once. Sequencing used PBMCs. The clonotype comes from a woman between 35 and 50 years old with lung cancer. The chain recombines TRBV6-6 with TRBJ2-5, with TRBD1 identical over 7 bases. CDR3: CASTPTGEETQYF. The CDR3 DNA is TGTGCCAGCACCCCTACAGGGGAAGAGACCCAGTACTTC.